Below, one T cell receptor (beta chain) is given with its context. The sample originates from a study of cytomegalovirus exposure and HLA in healthy donors. Overall study context: About 85 million unique TCR sequences came from HLA-typed donors in an early release.

The PCR made use of 60 Vbeta and 13 Jbeta primers. The assay was immunoSEQ multiplex PCR, and TCRdb's table has in-frame clones only and misses some. Its listing shows 65,000 to 95,000 clones. Material for sequencing was PBMCs. The origin of this receptor is an older woman in good health and CMV-seronegative.

CDR3 DNA: TGCGCCAGCAGCTTGGGGCTCAATAGCGGGTCCTACCGGTCGAATGAGCAGTTCTTC. It translates to CASSLGLNSGSYRSNEQFF. V is TRBV5-1 and J is TRBJ2-1; 7 bases are a match to TRBD2. V trimming: 0 bases; J trimming: 7 bases; junction bases outside the gene matches: 19. The CDR3 sequence is 19 residues long. The germline V gene encodes CDR1 SGHRS and CDR2 YFSETQ. The complete variable domain, with remaining parts taken from reference TRBV5-1 and TRBJ2-1, reads KAGVTQTPRYLIKTRGQQVTLSCSPISGHRSVSWYQQTPGQGLQFLFEYFSETQRNKGNFPGRFSGRQFSNSRSEMNVSTLELGDSALYLCASSLGLNSGSYRSNEQFFGPGTRLTVL.